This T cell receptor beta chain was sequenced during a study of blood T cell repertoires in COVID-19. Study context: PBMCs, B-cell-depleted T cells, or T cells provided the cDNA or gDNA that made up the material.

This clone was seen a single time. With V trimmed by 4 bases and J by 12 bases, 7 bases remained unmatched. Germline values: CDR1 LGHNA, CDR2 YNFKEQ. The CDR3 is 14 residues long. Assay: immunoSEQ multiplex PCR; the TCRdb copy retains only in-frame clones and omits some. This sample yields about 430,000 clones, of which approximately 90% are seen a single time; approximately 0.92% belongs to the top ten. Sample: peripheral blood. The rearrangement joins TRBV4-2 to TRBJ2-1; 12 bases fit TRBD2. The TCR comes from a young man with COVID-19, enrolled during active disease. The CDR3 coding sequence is TGTGCCAGCAGCCCCACGACTAGCGGGGGTGGGCAGTTCTTC. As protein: CASSPTTSGGGQFF.